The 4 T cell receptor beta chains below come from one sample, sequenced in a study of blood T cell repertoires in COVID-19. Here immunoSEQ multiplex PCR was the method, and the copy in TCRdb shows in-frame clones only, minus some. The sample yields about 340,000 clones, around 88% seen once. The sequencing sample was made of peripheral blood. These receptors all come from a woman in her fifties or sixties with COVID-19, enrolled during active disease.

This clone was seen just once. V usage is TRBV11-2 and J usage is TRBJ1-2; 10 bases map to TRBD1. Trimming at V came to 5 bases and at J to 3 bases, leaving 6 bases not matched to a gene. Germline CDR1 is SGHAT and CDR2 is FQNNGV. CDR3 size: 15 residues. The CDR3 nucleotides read TGTGCCAGCAGCAGCCGGGACAGGGGCGACTATGGCTACACCTTC. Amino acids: CASSSRDRGDYGYTF. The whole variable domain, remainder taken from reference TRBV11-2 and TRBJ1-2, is EAGVAQSPRYKIIEKRQSVAFWCNPISGHATLYWYQQILGQGPKLLIQFQNNGVVDDSQLPKDRFSAERLKGVDSTLKIQPAKLEDSAVYLCASSSRDRGDYGYTFGSGTRLTVV.

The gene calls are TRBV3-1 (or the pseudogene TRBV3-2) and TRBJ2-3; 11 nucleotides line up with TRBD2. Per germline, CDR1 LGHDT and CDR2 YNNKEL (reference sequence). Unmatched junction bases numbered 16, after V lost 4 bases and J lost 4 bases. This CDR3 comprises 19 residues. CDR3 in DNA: TGTGCCAGCAGCCCCTCCCGGGCTAGCGGGGGGATAGAGTCAGATACGCAGTATTTT. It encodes CASSPSRASGGIESDTQYF.

CDR3 amino acids: CAWSAHRDTEQYF. CDR3 nucleotides: TGTGCCTGGAGTGCCCACAGGGATACTGAGCAGTACTTC. J is TRBJ2-7 and V is TRBV30, with a possible D match to TRBD1 (6 bases). The CDR3 consists of 13 residues. The germline V gene has CDR1 GTSNPN and CDR2 SVGIG (reference sequence). V lost 1 base, J lost 7 bases, and 14 bases lay in between.

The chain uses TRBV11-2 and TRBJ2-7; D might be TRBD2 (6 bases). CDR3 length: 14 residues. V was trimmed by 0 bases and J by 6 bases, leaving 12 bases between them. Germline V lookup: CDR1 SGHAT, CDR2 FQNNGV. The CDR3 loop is CASSLEGRGSEQYF. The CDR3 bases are TGTGCCAGCAGCTTAGAGGGGCGGGGATCCGAGCAGTACTTC. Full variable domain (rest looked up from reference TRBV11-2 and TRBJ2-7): EAGVAQSPRYKIIEKRQSVAFWCNPISGHATLYWYQQILGQGPKLLIQFQNNGVVDDSQLPKDRFSAERLKGVDSTLKIQPAKLEDSAVYLCASSLEGRGSEQYFGPGTRLTVT.